These T cell receptor beta chains were read from a single sample in a study of blood T cell repertoires in COVID-19. Only in-frame clones appear in the TCRdb table, and some are missing; sequencing was by immunoSEQ multiplex PCR. Of around 270,000 clones in the sample, 86% were seen once. Sequenced: peripheral blood. These receptors were collected from a man under 40 with active or convalescent COVID-19. CDR3s include the opening cysteine and the closing phenylalanine or tryptophan. Each record gives: J gene, clone size, V gene, D gene, CDR3 protein, CDR3 DNA. A D gene is named only where the DNA matches it firmly. Size is omitted from some rows. Given values are once, few, many or a class for expanded clones.

TRBJ2-5 | once | TRBV7-2 | TRBD2 | CASSWGLAGPETQYF | TGTGCCAGCAGCTGGGGACTAGCGGGGCCAGAGACCCAGTACTTC
TRBJ1-6 | . | TRBV6-5 | . | CASSYEGSYNSPLHF | TGTGCCAGCAGTTACGAGGGTTCCTATAATTCACCCCTCCACTTT
TRBJ1-1 | . | TRBV6-2/TRBV6-3 | . | CASSYRPRTVGNTEAFF | TGTGCCAGCAGTTACCGCCCCCGGACAGTGGGGAACACTGAAGCTTTCTTT
TRBJ1-2 | few | TRBV25-1 | . | CASSEYLMGGPYGYTF | TGTGCCAGCAGTGAATACCTCATGGGAGGGCCGTATGGCTACACCTTC
TRBJ1-6 | . | TRBV7-9 | . | CASSPPTGSPLHF | TGTGCCAGCAGCCCGCCGACAGGTTCACCCCTCCACTTT
TRBJ2-7 | . | TRBV6-5 | TRBD1 | CAIRRAGTGSYEQYF | TGTGCCATTCGAAGAGCCGGGACAGGCTCCTACGAGCAGTACTTC
TRBJ1-1 | . | TRBV7-3 | TRBD1 | CASSWDRNTEAFF | TGTGCCAGCAGCTGGGACAGAAACACTGAAGCTTTCTTT
TRBJ2-7 | . | TRBV6-5 | . | CASSAQGLYEQYF | TGTGCCAGCAGCGCGCAGGGCCTCTACGAGCAGTACTTC
TRBJ2-5 | few | TRBV2 | . | CASRRSEKETQYF | TGTGCCAGCAGACGGAGCGAAAAAGAGACCCAGTACTTC
TRBJ1-2 | . | TRBV11-2 | . | CASSSDSYGYTF | TGTGCCAGCAGCTCGGACTCCTATGGCTACACCTTC
TRBJ1-1 | . | TRBV12-3/TRBV12-4 | . | CASSLPPNRGAFF | TGTGCCAGCAGTTTGCCCCCTAATCGCGGAGCTTTCTTT
TRBJ2-2 | . | TRBV5-6 | TRBD2 | CASSPGLMNTGELFF | TGTGCCAGCAGTCCGGGACTAATGAACACCGGGGAGCTGTTTTTT
TRBJ1-1 | . | TRBV7-8 | . | CASSSTTGTEAFF | TGTGCCAGCAGCTCCACAACGGGGACTGAAGCTTTCTTT
TRBJ2-5 | . | TRBV5-4 | TRBD1 | CASSSAEQGREETQYF | TGTGCCAGCAGCTCTGCGGAACAGGGGCGAGAAGAGACCCAGTACTTC
TRBJ1-2 | . | TRBV6-4 | . | CASSDSITKGVLGYTF | TGTGCCAGCAGTGACTCGATTACTAAGGGGGTGCTGGGCTACACCTTC
TRBJ2-1 | . | TRBV19 | TRBD2 | CASSFLAGVLFF | TGTGCCAGTAGTTTCCTAGCGGGGGTATTGTTCTTC
TRBJ2-5 | . | TRBV6-5 | . | CARGRGFCQETQYF | TGTGCCAGGGGCAGGGGTTTTTGCCAAGAGACCCAGTACTTC
TRBJ1-2 | . | TRBV19 | TRBD1 | CASERGQGSFGYTF | TGTGCCAGTGAGAGGGGGCAGGGGAGTTTTGGCTACACCTTC
TRBJ1-2 | . | TRBV5-6 | . | CASSSGGPANYGYTF | TGTGCCAGCTCCTCGGGGGGCCCAGCTAACTATGGCTACACCTTC
TRBJ2-1 | . | TRBV19 | . | CACGGGLPEEQFF | TGTGCCTGTGGCGGGGGCCTTCCGGAGGAGCAGTTCTTC
TRBJ2-2 | . | TRBV2 | TRBD1 | CASRADRGPTGELFF | TGTGCCAGCAGGGCTGACAGGGGGCCCACCGGGGAGCTGTTTTTT
TRBJ2-3 | . | TRBV25-1 | . | CASQIGGAGTDTQYF | TGTGCCAGCCAAATAGGAGGGGCCGGCACAGATACGCAGTATTTT
TRBJ2-1 | . | TRBV4-3 | TRBD2 | CASSQGSRAGGGSYNEQFF | TGCGCCAGCAGCCAAGGGTCGCGAGCGGGGGGAGGATCCTACAATGAGCAGTTCTTC
TRBJ2-3 | . | TRBV4-2 | . | CASSQGDSLGADTQYF | TGTGCCAGCAGCCAAGGAGATAGCCTCGGGGCAGATACGCAGTATTTT
TRBJ1-2 | . | TRBV4-1 | . | CASSPGGFNYGYTF | TGCGCCAGCAGCCCTGGGGGGTTTAACTATGGCTACACCTTC
TRBJ2-7 | once | TRBV27 | . | CASSFDGGGYEQYF | TGTGCCAGCAGTTTCGACGGGGGAGGATACGAGCAGTACTTC
TRBJ1-4 | . | TRBV10-3 | TRBD1 | CAIGATGGTNEKLFF | TGTGCCATCGGCGCAACAGGGGGCACTAATGAAAAACTGTTTTTT
TRBJ1-2 | . | TRBV6-5 | . | CASSQIYGGAYGYTF | TGTGCCAGCAGTCAAATTTACGGAGGTGCATATGGCTACACCTTC
TRBJ1-2 | . | TRBV4-1 | . | CASSQDGRDGYTF | TGCGCCAGCAGCCAAGATGGGCGGGACGGCTACACCTTC
TRBJ1-4 | . | TRBV7-9 | TRBD1 | CASSSGDSANEKLFF | TGTGCCAGCAGCTCGGGGGACAGCGCGAATGAAAAACTGTTTTTT
TRBJ2-3 | . | TRBV5-4 | . | CASRSRVADTQYF | TGTGCCAGCAGGTCCAGGGTGGCAGATACGCAGTATTTT